This T cell receptor beta chain appears in the sequencing data of a study of response to subunit inactivated influenza vaccine. The CDR3 length is 13 residues. Germline V CDR1 and CDR2: SGHTA, FQGNSA. Broader study findings: It was the authors' suggestion that each seasonal influenza vaccination recruits few new T cells.

Worth noting for this clonotype: Its target is unknown. Germline and junction disagree at one end, which may indicate a read error.

A single record per CDR3 protein comes from TCRdb applying MiXCR to the RT-PCR reads. This sample has some 800,000 distinct CDR3 sequences, with around 21% found just once. The J gene is TRBJ2-3, the V gene TRBV7-2; no clear D. The sample in question was PBMCs from blood, obtained more than 4 days after vaccination. The sequence was collected from a man aged 50 or older who received an inactivated influenza vaccine. As DNA, the CDR3 is TGTGCCAGCAGCTCCCGGCGCGGAGATACCCAGTATTTT. Protein product: CASSSRRGDTQYF.